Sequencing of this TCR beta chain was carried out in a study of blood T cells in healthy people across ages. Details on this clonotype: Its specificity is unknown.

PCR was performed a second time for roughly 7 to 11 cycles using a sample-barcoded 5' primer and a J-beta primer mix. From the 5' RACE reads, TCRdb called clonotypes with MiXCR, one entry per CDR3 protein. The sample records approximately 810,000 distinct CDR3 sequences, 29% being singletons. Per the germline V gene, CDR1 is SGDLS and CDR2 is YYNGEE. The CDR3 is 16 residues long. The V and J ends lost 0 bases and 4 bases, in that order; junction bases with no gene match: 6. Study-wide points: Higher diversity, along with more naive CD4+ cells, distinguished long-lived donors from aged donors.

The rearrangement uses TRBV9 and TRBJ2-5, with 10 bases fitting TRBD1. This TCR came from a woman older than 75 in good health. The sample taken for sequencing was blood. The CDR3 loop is CASSVVGTGEGETQYF. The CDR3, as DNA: TGTGCCAGCAGCGTAGTGGGGACAGGGGAAGGAGAGACCCAGTACTTC.